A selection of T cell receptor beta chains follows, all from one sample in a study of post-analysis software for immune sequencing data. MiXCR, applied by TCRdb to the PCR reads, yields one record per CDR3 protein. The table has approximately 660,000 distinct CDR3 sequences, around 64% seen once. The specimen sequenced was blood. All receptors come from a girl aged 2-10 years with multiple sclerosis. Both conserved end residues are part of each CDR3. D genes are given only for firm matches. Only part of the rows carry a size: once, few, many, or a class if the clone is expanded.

CDR3: CASSDPGPGQETQYF; DNA: TGTGCCAGCAGTGATCCAGGGCCGGGTCAAGAGACCCAGTACTTC; size: NA; J: TRBJ2-5; D: NA; V: TRBV25-1
CDR3: CAISVLDTGELFF; DNA: TGTGCCATCAGTGTATTAGACACCGGGGAGCTGTTTTTT; size: NA; J: TRBJ2-2; D: NA; V: TRBV10-3
CDR3: CSVDGQGARNEQFF; DNA: TGCAGCGTTGACGGACAGGGGGCGAGAAATGAGCAGTTCTTC; size: once; J: TRBJ2-1; D: TRBD1; V: TRBV29-1
CDR3: CATSRALAGGLETQYF; DNA: TGTGCCACCAGCAGAGCTCTAGCGGGAGGATTAGAGACCCAGTACTTC; size: few; J: TRBJ2-5; D: TRBD2; V: TRBV15
CDR3: CASSLDPGSPPGETQYF; DNA: TGTGCCAGCAGCTTAGACCCGGGCAGTCCACCGGGGGAGACCCAGTACTTC; size: NA; J: TRBJ2-5; D: NA; V: TRBV11-2
CDR3: CASSFLSGPRKADTQYF; DNA: TGTGCCAGCAGCTTCCTATCCGGGCCGAGGAAGGCAGATACGCAGTATTTT; size: NA; J: TRBJ2-3; D: NA; V: TRBV13
CDR3: CATLAHRDRGLTQYF; DNA: TGTGCCACGCTTGCTCACCGGGACAGGGGACTGACGCAGTACTTC; size: few; J: TRBJ2-5; D: TRBD1; V: TRBV10-3
CDR3: CASSLRVAGGSNPNEQFF; DNA: TGTGCCAGCAGCTTAAGAGTAGCGGGAGGTTCCAATCCCAATGAGCAGTTCTTC; size: few; J: TRBJ2-1; D: TRBD2; V: TRBV7-3
CDR3: CASRHPLTDTQYF; DNA: TGTGCCAGCAGACATCCCCTCACAGATACGCAGTATTTT; size: NA; J: TRBJ2-3; D: NA; V: TRBV28
CDR3: CSARDQSGRPGNEQFF; DNA: TGCAGTGCTAGAGATCAGAGCGGGAGGCCAGGGAATGAGCAGTTCTTC; size: few; J: TRBJ2-1; D: TRBD2; V: TRBV20-1
CDR3: CASSLRASGLRQFF; DNA: TGTGCCAGCAGCTTAAGGGCGTCTGGGTTAAGGCAGTTCTTC; size: NA; J: TRBJ2-1; D: NA; V: TRBV7-2
CDR3: CSVEEGQGATDTQYF; DNA: TGCAGCGTTGAAGAGGGACAGGGGGCAACGGATACGCAGTATTTT; size: NA; J: TRBJ2-3; D: TRBD1; V: TRBV29-1
CDR3: CASSPGQGNSEAFF; DNA: TGTGCCAGCAGCCCTGGACAGGGGAATTCTGAAGCTTTCTTT; size: NA; J: TRBJ1-1; D: TRBD1; V: TRBV11-3
CDR3: CSAKLVGGETQYF; DNA: TGCAGTGCAAAACTTGTCGGCGGGGAGACCCAGTACTTC; size: NA; J: TRBJ2-5; D: NA; V: TRBV20-1
CDR3: CATSAPRTGRGFVNEQFF; DNA: TGTGCCACCAGTGCCCCGCGGACAGGGAGGGGGTTTGTCAATGAGCAGTTCTTC; size: NA; J: TRBJ2-1; D: NA; V: TRBV24-1
CDR3: CASSPLWTGTSGVAKNIQYF; DNA: TGCGCCAGCAGCCCCCTCTGGACAGGGACTAGCGGGGTAGCCAAAAACATTCAGTACTTC; size: NA; J: TRBJ2-4; D: TRBD2; V: TRBV4-1
CDR3: CASSQDSDSNQPQHF; DNA: TGTGCCAGCAGCCAAGACAGTGATAGCAATCAGCCCCAGCATTTT; size: NA; J: TRBJ1-5; D: NA; V: TRBV3-1
CDR3: CASSSQREGPYNEQYF; DNA: TGTGCCAGCAGCTCCCAGCGGGAGGGGCCCTACAATGAGCAGTACTTC; size: NA; J: TRBJ2-5; D: TRBD2; V: TRBV9
CDR3: CASSEAAPGTAQETQYF; DNA: TGTGCCAGCAGTGAAGCGGCGCCAGGGACGGCCCAAGAGACCCAGTACTTC; size: NA; J: TRBJ2-5; D: NA; V: TRBV6-1
CDR3: CASSVQPHAGQQFF; DNA: TGTGCCAGCAGCGTACAGCCCCATGCCGGGCAGCAGTTCTTC; size: few; J: TRBJ2-1; D: NA; V: TRBV9
CDR3: CASSLFSARTGRGETQYF; DNA: TGTGCCAGCAGCTTGTTCTCCGCTCGGACAGGGCGCGGGGAGACCCAGTACTTC; size: NA; J: TRBJ2-5; D: TRBD1; V: TRBV5-6
CDR3: CASSLRTSGSSSYEQYF; DNA: TGTGCCAGCAGTCTCCGGACTAGCGGGTCTAGCTCCTACGAGCAGTACTTC; size: NA; J: TRBJ2-7; D: TRBD2; V: TRBV6-1
CDR3: CSARDKAENVYNEQFF; DNA: TGCAGTGCTAGAGATAAAGCGGAGAATGTATACAATGAGCAGTTCTTC; size: NA; J: TRBJ2-1; D: NA; V: TRBV20-1
CDR3: CASSRQGAHYNEQFF; DNA: TGTGCCAGCAGCAGACAGGGGGCACACTACAATGAGCAGTTCTTC; size: few; J: TRBJ2-1; D: TRBD1; V: TRBV3-1
CDR3: CASSPTGTGKETQYF; DNA: TGTGCCAGCAGCCCAACCGGGACAGGGAAAGAGACCCAGTACTTC; size: NA; J: TRBJ2-5; D: TRBD1; V: TRBV7-6
CDR3: CASGEAGGTDTQYF; DNA: TGTGCCAGCGGAGAGGCAGGGGGCACAGATACGCAGTATTTT; size: NA; J: TRBJ2-3; D: NA; V: TRBV7-2
CDR3: CSVTPTSEVTDTQYF; DNA: TGCAGCGTTACCCCGACTAGCGAAGTAACAGATACGCAGTATTTT; size: NA; J: TRBJ2-3; D: TRBD2; V: TRBV29-1
CDR3: CASSQREGLETQYF; DNA: TGTGCCAGCAGTCAACGGGAGGGGTTGGAGACCCAGTACTTC; size: NA; J: TRBJ2-5; D: TRBD2; V: TRBV3-1
CDR3: CASSQRTGLVTEAFF; DNA: TGTGCCAGCAGCCAAAGAACCGGGCTGGTCACTGAAGCTTTCTTT; size: NA; J: TRBJ1-1; D: NA; V: TRBV14
CDR3: CASSQAGGRGVSHEQFF; DNA: TGTGCCAGCAGCCAAGCGGGGGGGCGGGGGGTATCCCATGAGCAGTTCTTC; size: few; J: TRBJ2-1; D: TRBD2; V: TRBV4-2
CDR3: CASSVEVGPGHEQFF; DNA: TGCGCCAGCAGCGTGGAAGTCGGGCCCGGCCATGAGCAGTTCTTC; size: NA; J: TRBJ2-1; D: NA; V: TRBV5-1
CDR3: CASSLVGLATYEQYF; DNA: TGTGCCAGCAGCTTGGTGGGGCTAGCGACTTACGAGCAGTACTTC; size: many; J: TRBJ2-7; D: NA; V: TRBV5-5
CDR3: CAWSVTSGAEQFF; DNA: TGTGCCTGGAGTGTAACTAGCGGGGCGGAGCAGTTCTTC; size: few; J: TRBJ2-1; D: TRBD2; V: TRBV30
CDR3: CASSFRPLASTDTQYF; DNA: TGTGCCAGCAGCTTCCGGCCCCTGGCCAGCACAGATACGCAGTATTTT; size: NA; J: TRBJ2-3; D: NA; V: TRBV13
CDR3: CSVEVGQGALDNEQFF; DNA: TGCAGCGTTGAAGTTGGACAGGGGGCGCTGGACAATGAGCAGTTCTTC; size: NA; J: TRBJ2-1; D: TRBD1; V: TRBV29-1
CDR3: CAISESPGGTDTQYF; DNA: TGTGCCATCAGTGAGTCGCCAGGGGGAACAGATACGCAGTATTTT; size: NA; J: TRBJ2-3; D: TRBD1; V: TRBV10-3
CDR3: CASSPARYEQYF; DNA: TGTGCCAGCAGCCCAGCACGCTACGAGCAGTACTTC; size: NA; J: TRBJ2-7; D: NA; V: TRBV12-3/TRBV12-4
CDR3: CASSRDPQTGEQYF; DNA: TGCGCCAGCAGCCGGGACCCACAAACAGGGGAGCAGTACTTC; size: NA; J: TRBJ2-5; D: TRBD1; V: TRBV4-1
CDR3: CSARVGAGTDTQYF; DNA: TGCAGTGCTAGAGTTGGGGCCGGCACAGATACGCAGTATTTT; size: few; J: TRBJ2-3; D: NA; V: TRBV20-1
CDR3: CASSQEQNSGANVLTF; DNA: TGCGCCAGCAGCCAAGAGCAGAACTCTGGGGCCAACGTCCTGACTTTC; size: NA; J: TRBJ2-6; D: NA; V: TRBV4-1
CDR3: CASSLVSAGANVLTF; DNA: TGTGCCAGCAGTTTGGTATCCGCTGGGGCCAACGTCCTGACTTTC; size: once; J: TRBJ2-6; D: NA; V: TRBV27
CDR3: CASSFNFYEQYF; DNA: TGTGCCAGCAGTTTTAATTTCTACGAGCAGTACTTC; size: NA; J: TRBJ2-7; D: NA; V: TRBV28
CDR3: CASSSGTEPYEQYF; DNA: TGTGCCAGCAGCTCCGGGACGGAGCCCTACGAGCAGTACTTC; size: few; J: TRBJ2-7; D: NA; V: TRBV12-3/TRBV12-4
CDR3: CASSLTTGGGPYNYGYIF; DNA: TGCGCCAGCAGCTTGACTACAGGGGGTGGACCCTATAATTATGGCTACATCTTC; size: NA; J: TRBJ1-2; D: TRBD1; V: TRBV5-1